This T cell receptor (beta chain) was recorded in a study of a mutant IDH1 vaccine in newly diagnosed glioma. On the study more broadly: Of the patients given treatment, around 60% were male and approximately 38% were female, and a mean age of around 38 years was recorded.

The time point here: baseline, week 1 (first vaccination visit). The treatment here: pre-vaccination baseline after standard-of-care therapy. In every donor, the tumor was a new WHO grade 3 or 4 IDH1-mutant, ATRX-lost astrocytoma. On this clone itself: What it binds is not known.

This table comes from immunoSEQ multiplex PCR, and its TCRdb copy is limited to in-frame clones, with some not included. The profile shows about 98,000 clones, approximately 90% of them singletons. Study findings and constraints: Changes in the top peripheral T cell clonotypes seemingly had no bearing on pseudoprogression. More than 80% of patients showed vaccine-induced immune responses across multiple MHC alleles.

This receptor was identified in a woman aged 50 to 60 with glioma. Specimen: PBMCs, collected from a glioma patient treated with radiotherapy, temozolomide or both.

CDR3 coding DNA: TGTGCAGTCGCCGGGCTCAGAGAGGGCAATGAGCAGTTCTTC. Translating gives CAVAGLREGNEQFF. The chain uses TRBV11-2 and TRBJ2-1; tentative D call: TRBD2 (5 bases). CDR1 SGHAT and CDR2 FQNNGV come from the germline V gene. This CDR3 is built from 14 residues.